This T cell receptor beta chain was captured in a study of blood T cell repertoires in COVID-19. The CDR3 consists of 16 residues. Germline assignment: CDR1 SGHDT and CDR2 YYEEEE. V shed 2 bases and J 8 bases; nucleotides not matched to a gene: 5. Categorization into cohorts depended on clinical history that participants reported. Symptom resolution, clearance, or two negative PCRs marked donors in Cohort 3 as recovered. Per the study methods: Amplification of reference gene primers was used by the study to estimate nucleated cell counts. Sequencing was performed with immunoSEQ multiplex PCR; in TCRdb, only in-frame clones are kept and a portion is missing. That table supplies the V and J calls and clone size; D and trimming were determined from the DNA. The repertoire holds over 150,000 clones, with roughly 87% as singletons.

This TCR came from a woman between 50 and 59 years old who had recovered from COVID-19. Source material: PBMCs or T cells enriched from blood (not recorded which). The V call is TRBV5-6, the J call TRBJ1-6; 12 nucleotides line up with TRBD1. CDR3: CASSFWGQGAHSPLHF. In DNA form, the CDR3 reads TGTGCCAGCAGCTTCTGGGGACAGGGGGCGCATTCACCCCTCCACTTT.